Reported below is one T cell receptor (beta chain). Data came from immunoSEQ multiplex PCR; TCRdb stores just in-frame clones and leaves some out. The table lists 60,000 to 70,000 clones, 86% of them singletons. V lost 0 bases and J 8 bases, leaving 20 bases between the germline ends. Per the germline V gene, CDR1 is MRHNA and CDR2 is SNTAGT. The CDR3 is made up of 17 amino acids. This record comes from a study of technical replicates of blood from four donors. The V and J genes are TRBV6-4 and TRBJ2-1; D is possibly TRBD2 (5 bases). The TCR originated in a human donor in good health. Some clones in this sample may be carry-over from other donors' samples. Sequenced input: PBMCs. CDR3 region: CASSDSALSLAGDEQFF. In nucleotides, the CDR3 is TGTGCCAGCAGTGACTCCGCCCTCTCACTGGCGGGTGATGAGCAGTTCTTC.